The 2 T cell receptor beta chains given below trace back to one sample, sequenced in a study of regulatory T cells in long-lasting Graves disease. Time point indicated: newly diagnosed GD, antithyroid drugs for less than 3 months. The authors made the TCR library using RNA they extracted from PBMCs. Construction of the TCR beta libraries employed iRepertoire HTBI primers in conjunction with Arm-PCR of CDR3 regions. TCRdb ran MiXCR on the multiplex PCR reads and lists one entry per CDR3 protein. The sample lists 300,000 to 400,000 distinct CDR3 sequences; 15% to 20% were seen once. The source material was peripheral blood mononuclear cells (PBMCs), sampled at new diagnosis, from a patient treated with antithyroid drugs. Receptor source: a female donor with Graves disease.

This clonotype was detected ten times or more. This chain connects TRBV6-5 to TRBJ2-1, with 9 bases aligning to TRBD2. The V and J ends lost 2 bases and 2 bases, in that order; junction bases with no gene match: 4. The germline gives CDR1 MNHEY, CDR2 SVGAGI. There are 16 residues in the CDR3. CDR3 residues: CASSYQAGGTYNEQFF. In DNA, the CDR3 is TGTGCCAGCAGTTACCAGGCGGGAGGGACCTACAATGAGCAGTTCTTC.

The V and J genes are TRBV19 and TRBJ1-1; D may be TRBD1 (5 bases). The germline V gene encodes CDR1 LNHDA and CDR2 SQIVND (reference sequence). V was clipped by 1 base and J by 4 bases, with 7 bases between them. This CDR3 contains 13 residues. The CDR3 DNA reads TGTGCCAGTAGTATAGTTGGGGCCACTGAAGCTTTCTTT. This codes for CASSIVGATEAFF.